This TCR beta chain emerged from a study of T cells in Graves' hyperthyroidism and ophthalmopathy. Broader study findings: Ophthalmopathy was separated from stable hyperthyroidism by a 13 V-J model. Blood also held most thyroid clonotypes expanded beyond 0.001.

This clonotype is labeled as medium-sized. No antigen is known for it. Researchers amplified the TCR beta CDR3 regions from RNA transcripts. The HTBI set primed first-round TCR CDR3 RT-PCR. A single record per CDR3 protein comes from TCRdb applying MiXCR to the multiplex PCR reads. Of 250,000 to 300,000 distinct CDR3 sequences detected, 13% to 15% appear once; the ten largest clones hold around 30%. The study excluded patients with uncontrolled infection, other autoimmune disease, pregnancy or lactation. Diagnoses were established using clinical symptoms, serum thyroxine and TRAb, thyroid ultrasound and orbital computed tomography. The CDR3 runs to 12 residues. Germline CDR1 and CDR2: SEHNR and FQNEAQ (reference sequence). Trimming removed 8 bases at V and 6 bases at J, with 11 bases between.

The receptor was derived from a woman aged 45-59 years with Graves' hyperthyroidism that later progressed to Graves' ophthalmopathy. The specimen was blood. This chain connects TRBV7-9 to TRBJ1-5; D is uncertain. CDR3 residues: CASGEGSQPQHF. The CDR3, as DNA: TGTGCCAGCGGGGAGGGCTCTCAGCCCCAGCATTTT. Together with reference TRBV7-9 and TRBJ1-5, the CDR3 gives the full variable domain: DTGVSQNPRHKITKRGQNVTFRCDPISEHNRLYWYRQTLGQGPEFLTYFQNEAQLEKSRLLSDRFSAERPKGSFSTLEIQRTEQGDSAMYLCASGEGSQPQHFGDGTRLSIL.